This paragraph covers one TCR beta chain sequence. This record belongs to a study of early T cells in non-severe SARS-CoV-2 infection. The CDR3 is 16 residues long. Germline CDR1 is MDHEN and CDR2 is SYDVKM. With 6 bases clipped from V and 4 bases from J, the junction kept 13 bases outside the gene matches. In TCRdb, the 5' RACE reads were re-called with MiXCR into one record per CDR3 protein. This sample has more than 50,000 distinct CDR3 sequences, with about 12% found just once. This chain joins TRBV28 and TRBJ2-7; 9 nucleotides agree with TRBD2. Sequenced sample: whole blood. The TCR originated in an adult who was a healthcare worker with PCR-confirmed SARS-CoV-2 infection or an uninfected control (not recorded which). The CDR3 coding sequence is TGTGCCAGCAGCCCGATCGCGGGACTAGCAGTATACGAGCAGTACTTC. Residues: CASSPIAGLAVYEQYF.